This T cell receptor (beta chain) was sequenced in a study of CD8+ T cells in alopecia areata. A word on this clone: Its cognate antigen is unknown.

TCR sequencing used cDNA made by reverse transcription of extracted RNA. TCRdb's copy holds only in-frame clones and misses some; the assay was immunoSEQ multiplex PCR. The sample consists of about 190,000 clones, 50% to 60% of them appearing once. V shed 5 bases, J shed 7 bases, and the junction held 15 bases outside the gene matches. In germline, CDR1 is MNHEY, CDR2 SMNVEV (reference sequence). CDR3 length equals 17 residues. Study results and limitations: A single nonresponder leaves the baseline CD8+ expansion link to response uncertain. Tofacitinib yielded significantly lower scalp clonality and fewer expanded CD8+ clones among the top 100.

Treatment defined: oral pan-JAK inhibitor, 5-10 mg twice daily. Isolation of CD4+ and CD8+ T cells from PBMCs was achieved by sorting. The sequenced sample was CD4+ T cells sorted from blood, obtained at week 4, from a patient treated with tofacitinib. This clonotype originated in a human donor with alopecia areata. V usage is TRBV27 and J usage is TRBJ1-5, with TRBD1 identical over 9 bases. DNA for the CDR3: TGTGCCAGCAGTCCTAAGACAGGGGGATGGTATAGCCAGCCCCAGCATTTT. Protein: CASSPKTGGWYSQPQHF.